This T cell receptor beta chain was identified in a study of T cell responses to AZD1222 COVID-19 vaccine. CDR3 length: 15 residues. Germline CDR1 reads LGHDT; CDR2 reads YNNKEL (reference sequence). J lost 6 bases, V lost 0 bases, and 4 bases had no gene match. This clone is a singleton in its sample. Profiled with immunoSEQ multiplex PCR; TCRdb holds only in-frame clones, not every one. The table lists roughly 100,000 clones, 91% of them singletons. V gene TRBV3-1 (or the pseudogene TRBV3-2) combines with J gene TRBJ2-2; 7 bases are shared with TRBD1. The clonotype comes from an adult in good health. The sequencing used peripheral blood, collected on day 0 of AZD1222 vaccination. CDR3 DNA: TGTGCCAGCAGCCAAGAGGACAGGCGTCCCGGGGAGCTGTTTTTT. Residues: CASSQEDRRPGELFF.